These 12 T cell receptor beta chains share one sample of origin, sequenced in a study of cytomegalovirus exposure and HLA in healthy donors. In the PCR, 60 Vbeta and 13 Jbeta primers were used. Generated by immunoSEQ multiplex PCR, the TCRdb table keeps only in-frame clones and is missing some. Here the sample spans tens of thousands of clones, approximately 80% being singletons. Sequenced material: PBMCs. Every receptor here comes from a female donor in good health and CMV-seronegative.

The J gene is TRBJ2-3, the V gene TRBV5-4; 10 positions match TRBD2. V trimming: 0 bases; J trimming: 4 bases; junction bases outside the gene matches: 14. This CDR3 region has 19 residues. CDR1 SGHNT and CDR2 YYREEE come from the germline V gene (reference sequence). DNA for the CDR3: TGTGCCAGCAGCTTGGGGACGATACAGCGGGGGGGCCTAGCAGATACGCAGTATTTT. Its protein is CASSLGTIQRGGLADTQYF.

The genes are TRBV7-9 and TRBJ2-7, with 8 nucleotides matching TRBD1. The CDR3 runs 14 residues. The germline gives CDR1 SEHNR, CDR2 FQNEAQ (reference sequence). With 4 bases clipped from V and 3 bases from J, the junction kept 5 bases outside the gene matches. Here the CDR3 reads CASSSRQGHYEQYF. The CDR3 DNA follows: TGTGCCAGCAGCTCTCGACAGGGGCACTACGAGCAGTACTTC.

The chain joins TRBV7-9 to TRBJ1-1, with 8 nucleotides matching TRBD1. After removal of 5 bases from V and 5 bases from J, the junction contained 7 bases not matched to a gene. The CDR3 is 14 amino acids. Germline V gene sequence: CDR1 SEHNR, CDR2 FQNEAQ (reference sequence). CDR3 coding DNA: TGTGCCAGCAGCCTTTATGACAGGGGTACTGAAGCTTTCTTT. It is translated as CASSLYDRGTEAFF.

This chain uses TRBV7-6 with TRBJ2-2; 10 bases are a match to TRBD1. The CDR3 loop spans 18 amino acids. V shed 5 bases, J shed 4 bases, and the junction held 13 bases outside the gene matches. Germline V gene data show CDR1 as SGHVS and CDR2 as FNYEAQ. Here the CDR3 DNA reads TGTGCCAGCAGCCCAAACAGAGGGACAGGGGTTGGCACCGGGGAGCTGTTTTTT. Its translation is CASSPNRGTGVGTGELFF.

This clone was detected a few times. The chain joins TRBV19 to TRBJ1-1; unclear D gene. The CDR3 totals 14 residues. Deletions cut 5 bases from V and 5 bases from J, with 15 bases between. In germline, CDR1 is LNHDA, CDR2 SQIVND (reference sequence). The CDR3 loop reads CASSPPGRLTEAFF. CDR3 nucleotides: TGTGCCAGTAGTCCCCCCGGCAGGTTGACTGAAGCTTTCTTT.

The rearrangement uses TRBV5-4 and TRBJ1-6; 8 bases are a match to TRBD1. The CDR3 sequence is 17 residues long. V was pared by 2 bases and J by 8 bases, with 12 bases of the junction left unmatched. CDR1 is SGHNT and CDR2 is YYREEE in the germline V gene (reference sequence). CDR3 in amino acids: CASSFFLQGARDSPLHF. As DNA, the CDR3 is TGTGCCAGCAGCTTCTTTCTTCAGGGGGCGCGGGATTCACCCCTCCACTTT.

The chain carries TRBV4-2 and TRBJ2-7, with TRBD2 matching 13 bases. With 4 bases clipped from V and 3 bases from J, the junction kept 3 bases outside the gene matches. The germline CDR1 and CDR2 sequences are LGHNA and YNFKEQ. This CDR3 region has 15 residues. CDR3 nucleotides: TGTGCCAGCAGCCCCGGGACTAGCGGGGACTACGAGCAGTACTTC. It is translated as CASSPGTSGDYEQYF.

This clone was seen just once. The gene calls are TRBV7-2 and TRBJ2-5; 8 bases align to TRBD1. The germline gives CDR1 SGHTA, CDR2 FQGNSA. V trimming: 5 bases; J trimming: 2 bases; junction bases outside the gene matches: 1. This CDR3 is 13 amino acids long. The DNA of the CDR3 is TGTGCCAGCAGCAACAGGGGGCAAGAGACCCAGTACTTC. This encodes CASSNRGQETQYF.

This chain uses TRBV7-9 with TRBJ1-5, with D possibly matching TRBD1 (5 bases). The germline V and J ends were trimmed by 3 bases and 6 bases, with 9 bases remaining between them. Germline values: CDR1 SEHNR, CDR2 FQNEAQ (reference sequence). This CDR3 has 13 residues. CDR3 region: CASSLEGFQPQHF. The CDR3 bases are TGTGCCAGCAGCTTGGAGGGGTTTCAGCCCCAGCATTTT.

The CDR3 sequence is CAIRKASDRGQEQYF. The CDR3 DNA reads TGTGCCATCAGAAAGGCTTCGGACAGGGGCCAGGAGCAGTACTTC. The V call is TRBV10-3, the J call TRBJ2-7, with 9 bases aligning to TRBD1. In germline, CDR1 is ENHRY, CDR2 SYGVKD. This CDR3 region has 15 residues. The junction had 13 bases not matched to a gene; V was cut back by 6 bases and J by 7 bases.

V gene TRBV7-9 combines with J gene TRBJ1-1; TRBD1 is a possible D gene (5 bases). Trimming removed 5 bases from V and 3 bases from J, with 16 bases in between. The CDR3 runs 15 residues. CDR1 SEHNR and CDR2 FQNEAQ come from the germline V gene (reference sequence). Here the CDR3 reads CASSPPTRADTEAFF. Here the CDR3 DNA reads TGTGCCAGCAGCCCCCCCACCAGGGCGGACACTGAAGCTTTCTTT.

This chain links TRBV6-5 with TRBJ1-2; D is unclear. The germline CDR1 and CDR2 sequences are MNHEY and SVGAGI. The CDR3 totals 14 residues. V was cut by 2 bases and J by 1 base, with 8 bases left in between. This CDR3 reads CASSYAGVNYGYTF. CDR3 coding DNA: TGTGCCAGCAGTTACGCCGGGGTTAACTATGGCTACACCTTC.